Presented here are 8 T cell receptor beta chains from one specimen sequenced in a study of metastatic and nonmetastatic thyroid tumors. Prior to thyroid surgery, none of the patients had received any treatment. TCRdb reprocessed the PCR reads via MiXCR. This repertoire shows approximately 32,000 clones, approximately 16% found once; its top ten account for under 20%. Sequenced: blood. Every receptor here comes from a male donor with papillary thyroid cancer or a benign thyroid nodule (not recorded which). Some clones in this sample may be carry-over from other donors' samples.

This clone occurred many times. The chain employs TRBV3-1 and TRBJ1-2; the D gene is possibly TRBD1 (5 bases). CDR1 LGHDT and CDR2 YNNKEL come from the germline V gene (reference sequence). V was shortened by 1 base and J by 0 bases, with 15 bases between the two germline ends. This CDR3 is 17 amino acids long. Written as DNA, the CDR3 is TGTGCCAGCAGCCAAGGGTTTCAGGGTGCCACTAACTATGGCTACACCTTC. Its protein product is CASSQGFQGATNYGYTF.

The V and J genes are TRBV4-3 and TRBJ2-2; D is unresolved. V was cut by 1 base and J by 0 bases, with 3 bases left in between. This CDR3 region has 14 residues. Per the germline V gene, CDR1 is LGHNA and CDR2 is YSLEER. The CDR3 DNA sequence: TGCGCCAGCAGCCAAGGGCCGAACACCGGGGAGCTGTTTTTT. It yields the protein CASSQGPNTGELFF.

This clone was counted ten times or more. The rearrangement uses TRBV7-9 and TRBJ1-4; D is perhaps TRBD1 (6 bases). The length of the CDR3 is 17 residues. Germline V gene lookup returns CDR1 SEHNR and CDR2 FQNEAQ (reference sequence). Trimming left V 4 bases short and J 3 bases short, with 18 bases between. The CDR3 DNA is TGTGCCAGCAGCTCATTACCGTCCAGGGGTTCTAATGAAAAACTGTTTTTT. Its translation: CASSSLPSRGSNEKLFF.

This clone was recorded at least ten times. The rearrangement joins TRBV6-1 to TRBJ2-1; a weak D match, TRBD1 (7 bases). The length of the CDR3 is 13 residues. Germline V gene sequence: CDR1 MNHNS, CDR2 SASEGT. The V end was cut by 10 bases, the J end by 7 bases, with 17 bases between. CDR3 amino acids: CAIRGTDQNEQFF. In DNA, the CDR3 is TGTGCCATCCGGGGGACAGATCAGAATGAGCAGTTCTTC.

This clone came up many times. The V gene is TRBV28, the J gene TRBJ2-1; 11 bases are shared with TRBD2. V shed 4 bases, J shed 6 bases, and the junction held 8 bases outside the gene matches. CDR1 is MDHEN and CDR2 is SYDVKM in the germline V gene. CDR3 size: 16 residues. The CDR3 loop is CASSSPGLADPNEQFF. The DNA for the CDR3 is TGTGCCAGCAGTTCGCCGGGACTAGCGGACCCCAATGAGCAGTTCTTC.

The rearrangement links TRBV28 to TRBJ2-2; 10 positions agree with TRBD1. Germline values: CDR1 MDHEN, CDR2 SYDVKM. The CDR3 sequence is 15 residues long. V gave up 3 bases and J gave up 4 bases; unmatched junction bases: 2. The CDR3 nucleotides read TGTGCCAGCAGTTTCGGACAGGGGGGCACCGGGGAGCTGTTTTTT. Its translation is CASSFGQGGTGELFF.

This clone was observed many times. This chain links TRBV19 with TRBJ2-1; the match to TRBD2 covers 12 bases. V lost 10 bases to trimming and J lost 8 bases; unmatched junction nucleotides: 18. Germline V gives CDR1 LNHDA, CDR2 SQIVND (reference sequence). The CDR3 consists of 17 residues. This CDR3 is CATQGGLAGGRRHEQFF. CDR3 DNA sequence: TGTGCCACTCAAGGTGGTCTAGCGGGAGGGCGGCGTCATGAGCAGTTCTTC. Looking up the rest from reference TRBV19 and TRBJ2-1 gives the full variable domain: DGGITQSPKYLFRKEGQNVTLSCEQNLNHDAMYWYRQDPGQGLRLIYYSQIVNDFQKGDIAEGYSVSREKKESFPLTVTSAQKNPTAFYLCATQGGLAGGRRHEQFFGPGTRLTVL.

This clone was detected many times. The rearrangement uses TRBV24-1 and TRBJ2-5, with 7 bases identical to TRBD1. V was clipped by 5 bases and J by 9 bases; unmatched bases: 8. This CDR3 contains 13 residues. The germline V gene has CDR1 KGHDR and CDR2 SFDVKD. CDR3 amino acids: CATSVKGAVAQYF. CDR3 bases: TGTGCCACCAGTGTTAAGGGGGCTGTGGCCCAGTACTTC.